Below, 23 T cell receptor beta chains from the same sample are listed, as sequenced in a study of shared clonotypes between healthy human individuals. Using immunoSEQ multiplex PCR, the repertoire was profiled, and TCRdb retains in-frame clones only, with some absent. Of around 1.4 million clones listed, approximately 98.5% are singletons. The sample was naive CD4+ T cells sorted from blood. Subset denoted: CD45RA+ positively selected. The receptors derive from a young man in good health.

The V and J genes are TRBV29-1 and TRBJ1-2; D is possibly TRBD1 (6 bases). V lost 5 bases to trimming and J lost 6 bases, with 10 bases between them. The germline V gene has CDR1 SQVTM and CDR2 ANQGSEA. The CDR3 is 11 amino acids. CDR3 amino acids: CSVNRAHGYTF. The CDR3 coding sequence is TGCAGCGTTAACAGGGCTCATGGCTACACCTTC.

This rearrangement joins TRBV7-2 to TRBJ2-1; no firm D call. Germline V lookup: CDR1 SGHTA, CDR2 FQGNSA. The V and J ends lost 3 bases and 1 base respectively, with 10 bases between them. The length of the CDR3 is 15 residues. This chain's CDR3 is CASSFQTRSYNEQFF. Here the CDR3 DNA reads TGTGCCAGCAGCTTTCAGACCCGATCCTACAATGAGCAGTTCTTC. Full variable domain (outside the CDR3, taken from reference TRBV7-2 and TRBJ2-1): GAGVSQSPSNKVTEKGKDVELRCDPISGHTALYWYRQSLGQGLEFLIYFQGNSAPDKSGLPSDRFSAERTGGSVSTLTIQRTQQEDSAVYLCASSFQTRSYNEQFFGPGTRLTVL.

This chain links TRBV10-1 with TRBJ2-1; 7 nucleotides align to TRBD2. Per germline, CDR1 WNHNN and CDR2 SYGVQD (reference sequence). V gave up 0 bases and J gave up 5 bases; unmatched junction bases: 7. The CDR3 consists of 16 residues. This CDR3 is CASSESGGRINNEQFF. CDR3 nucleotide sequence: TGCGCCAGCAGTGAGTCGGGCGGGAGAATCAACAATGAGCAGTTCTTC.

The chain joins TRBV5-4 to TRBJ2-7; 13 bases agree with TRBD2. The germline CDR1 and CDR2 sequences are SGHNT and YYREEE (reference sequence). This CDR3 has 15 residues. V dropped 4 bases and J dropped 4; count of bases not matched to a gene: 5. CDR3 sequence reads: CASSIGLAGAYEQYF. Written as DNA, the CDR3 is TGTGCCAGCAGCATCGGACTAGCGGGAGCTTACGAGCAGTACTTC.

The rearrangement uses TRBV6-5 and TRBJ1-5, with no clear D. The CDR3 is 15 residues long. Trimming cost V 6 bases and J 6 bases, with 18 bases left between them. CDR1 is MNHEY, CDR2 SVGAGI, per germline. The CDR3 sequence: CASSPPLRLGQPQHF. The DNA of the CDR3 is TGTGCCAGCAGCCCCCCCCTCCGGTTGGGTCAGCCCCAGCATTTT.

V and J are TRBV19 and TRBJ2-7; no clear D. In germline, CDR1 is LNHDA, CDR2 SQIVND (reference sequence). This CDR3 spans 15 amino acids. V was trimmed by 0 bases and J by 2 bases, leaving 11 bases between them. The CDR3, as DNA: TGTGCCAGTAGTATAGACGATGTCACAACCTACGAGCAGTACTTC. Translation: CASSIDDVTTYEQYF.

The rearrangement uses TRBV18 and TRBJ1-5; 9 bases are a match to TRBD1. V shed 1 base, J shed 4 bases, and the junction held 5 bases outside the gene matches. Germline CDR1 is KGHSH and CDR2 is LQKENI. This CDR3 has 16 residues. The CDR3 DNA reads as TGTGCCAGCTCACCACTCGGGACAGGGAGGAATCAGCCCCAGCATTTT. Translated, it gives CASSPLGTGRNQPQHF.

The rearrangement joins TRBV7-9 to TRBJ1-2; D unresolved. The V and J ends lost 1 base and 0 bases respectively, with 9 bases between them. Germline V gene lookup returns CDR1 SEHNR and CDR2 FQNEAQ (reference sequence). CDR3 length equals 15 residues. The CDR3 is CASSLGRVSNYGYTF. The CDR3 DNA reads TGTGCCAGCAGCTTAGGGCGAGTGTCTAACTATGGCTACACCTTC.

V and J are TRBV7-2 and TRBJ1-2; tentatively, D is TRBD1 (5 bases). Germline V lookup: CDR1 SGHTA, CDR2 FQGNSA. The V and J ends lost 7 bases and 8 bases respectively, with 17 bases between them. The CDR3 extends over 13 amino acids. The CDR3 DNA sequence: TGTGCCAGCACAATTGGTTTCCGGGACGGCTACACCTTC. Protein: CASTIGFRDGYTF.

The CDR3 nucleotides are TGTGCCAGCAGACCTAGGGGGGGCTTGTTGGGGCAGTACTTC. Translating gives CASRPRGGLLGQYF. This chain joins TRBV28 and TRBJ2-7; tentatively, D is TRBD2 (7 bases). The CDR3 covers 14 residues. V shed 6 bases and J shed 9 bases, with 21 bases lying between them. Per the germline V gene, CDR1 is MDHEN and CDR2 is SYDVKM. Complete variable domain (other parts from reference TRBV28 and TRBJ2-7): DVKVTQSSRYLVKRTGEKVFLECVQDMDHENMFWYRQDPGLGLRLIYFSYDVKMKEKGDIPEGYSVSREKKERFSLILESASTNQTSMYLCASRPRGGLLGQYFGPGTRLTVT.

V is TRBV7-9 and J is TRBJ1-1; D is unresolved. This CDR3 region has 17 residues. The germline CDR1 and CDR2 sequences are SEHNR and FQNEAQ (reference sequence). V shed 5 bases and J shed 4 bases, with 23 bases lying between them. CDR3 sequence reads: CASSLRAVGNRFTEAFF. CDR3 nucleotides: TGTGCCAGCAGCCTGCGAGCCGTAGGGAATCGATTCACTGAAGCTTTCTTT. Full variable domain (missing parts from reference TRBV7-9 and TRBJ1-1): DTGVSQNPRHKITKRGQNVTFRCDPISEHNRLYWYRQTLGQGPEFLTYFQNEAQLEKSRLLSDRFSAERPKGSFSTLEIQRTEQGDSAMYLCASSLRAVGNRFTEAFFGQGTRLTVV.

The chain links TRBV30 to TRBJ2-5, with 8 positions matching TRBD2. V trimming: 3 bases; J trimming: 4 bases; junction bases outside the gene matches: 7. The germline V gene encodes CDR1 GTSNPN and CDR2 SVGIG (reference sequence). The CDR3 sequence is 14 residues long. The CDR3 loop is CAWSPGLEIETQYF. The CDR3, as DNA: TGTGCCTGGAGCCCGGGACTAGAGATAGAGACCCAGTACTTC.

The chain has TRBV11-2 and TRBJ2-1, with D unresolved. The germline V and J ends were trimmed by 5 bases and 7 bases, with 15 bases remaining between them. The germline V gene encodes CDR1 SGHAT and CDR2 FQNNGV. This CDR3 region has 14 residues. The CDR3 DNA is TGTGCCAGCAGCGGCGACCGGAACTCGAATGAGCAGTTCTTC. It specifies CASSGDRNSNEQFF.

The chain carries TRBV25-1 and TRBJ1-2, with D possibly TRBD1 on 6 matching bases. Germline CDR1 reads MGHDK; CDR2 reads SYGVNS. Between the trimmed V and J ends, which lost 4 bases and 12 bases, there was a span of 18 bases. The CDR3 sequence is 13 residues long. The CDR3 region is CASSATGTPANTF. In nucleotides, the CDR3 is TGTGCCAGCAGTGCGACCGGGACACCTGCCAACACCTTC.

The chain uses TRBV6-5 and TRBJ1-5, with TRBD1 matching over 7 bases. The junction had 10 bases not matched to a gene; V was cut back by 4 bases and J by 4 bases. In germline, CDR1 is MNHEY, CDR2 SVGAGI. The CDR3 is 16 residues long. The CDR3 is CASSSTGTVRNQPQHF. The CDR3, as DNA: TGTGCCAGCAGTTCTACCGGGACAGTAAGAAATCAGCCCCAGCATTTT.

J is TRBJ2-1 and V is TRBV10-3, with a tentative D call TRBD1 (6 bases). CDR1 is ENHRY and CDR2 is SYGVKD in the germline V gene. There are 15 residues in the CDR3. Trimming took off 4 bases at V and 7 bases at J, with 17 bases between the two ends. The CDR3 sequence: CAISATDRSANEQFF. Written as DNA, the CDR3 is TGTGCCATCAGTGCGACCGACAGGTCTGCAAATGAGCAGTTCTTC.

This rearrangement joins TRBV2 to TRBJ2-3; D possibly corresponds to TRBD2 (6 bases). The CDR3 covers 15 residues. V was cut by 8 bases and J by 0 bases, with 15 bases left in between. Germline lookup yields CDR1 SNHLY and CDR2 FYNNEI. The CDR3 sequence is CASGISGTSTDTQYF. In nucleotides, the CDR3 is TGTGCCAGCGGAATTTCAGGGACTAGCACAGATACGCAGTATTTT.

Of note for this clone: The sample carries other DNA sequences with the same CDR3. The chain is built from TRBV27 and TRBJ2-1; 12 bases align to TRBD2. The trim removed 1 base at V and 4 bases at J, leaving 2 bases unmatched. This CDR3 spans 16 amino acids. CDR1 MNHEY and CDR2 SMNVEV come from the germline V gene (reference sequence). CDR3 DNA sequence: TGTGCCAGCAGTTTATGGGGGACTAGCGGGTACAATGAGCAGTTCTTC. It encodes CASSLWGTSGYNEQFF.

The rearrangement uses TRBV7-9 and TRBJ1-1; D uncertain. V was trimmed by 5 bases and J by 0 bases, leaving 10 bases between them. The CDR3 is 14 amino acids. Germline V gene data show CDR1 as SEHNR and CDR2 as FQNEAQ (reference sequence). CDR3 in amino acids: CASSPRAVNTEAFF. CDR3 sequence (DNA): TGTGCCAGCAGCCCGAGGGCCGTGAACACTGAAGCTTTCTTT. Together with reference TRBV7-9 and TRBJ1-1, the CDR3 gives the full variable domain: DTGVSQNPRHKITKRGQNVTFRCDPISEHNRLYWYRQTLGQGPEFLTYFQNEAQLEKSRLLSDRFSAERPKGSFSTLEIQRTEQGDSAMYLCASSPRAVNTEAFFGQGTRLTVV.

V and J are TRBV18 and TRBJ1-1; D is uncertain. Germline V gene lookup returns CDR1 KGHSH and CDR2 LQKENI. Trimming took 0 bases from V and 4 from J, leaving 9 bases between them. This CDR3 is built from 14 residues. The CDR3 spells CASSPPQGSTEAFF. CDR3 DNA sequence: TGTGCCAGCTCACCACCGCAAGGGAGCACTGAAGCTTTCTTT.

Regarding this clone: One junction end disagrees with the germline gene, perhaps due to a read error. V and J are TRBV29-1 and TRBJ1-1, with D tentatively TRBD1 (6 bases). The CDR3 runs 14 residues. Germline loops: CDR1 SQVTM, CDR2 ANQGSEA. The chain's CDR3 is CSVEGGTPNTEAFF. CDR3 in DNA: TGCAGCGTCGAAGGGGGGACACCGAACACTGAAGCTTTCTTT.

This chain uses TRBV28 with TRBJ2-7, with TRBD1 matching over 8 bases. Trimming cost V 6 bases and J 6 bases; bases outside gene matches: 16. CDR1 MDHEN and CDR2 SYDVKM come from the germline V gene. The CDR3 runs to 16 residues. The CDR3 DNA is TGTGCCAGCAGGGGCCCCCGTGGACAGGGCGGTGGCGAGCAGTACTTC. It is translated as CASRGPRGQGGGEQYF.

The chain recombines TRBV10-2 with TRBJ2-7; 9 bases fit TRBD2. Germline V lookup: CDR1 WSHSY, CDR2 SAAADI. The CDR3 is 17 residues long. Trimming cost V 6 bases and J 4 bases; bases outside gene matches: 16. CDR3 region: CASSLLPSGKKGYEQYF. Here the CDR3 DNA reads TGCGCCAGCAGCCTTCTCCCTAGCGGGAAAAAGGGGTACGAGCAGTACTTC.